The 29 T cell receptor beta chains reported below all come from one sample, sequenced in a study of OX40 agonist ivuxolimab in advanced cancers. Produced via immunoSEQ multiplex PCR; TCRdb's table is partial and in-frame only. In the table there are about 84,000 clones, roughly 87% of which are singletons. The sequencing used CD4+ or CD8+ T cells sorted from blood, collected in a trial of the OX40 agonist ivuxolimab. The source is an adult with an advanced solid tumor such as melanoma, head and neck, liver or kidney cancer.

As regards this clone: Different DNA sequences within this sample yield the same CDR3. As DNA, the CDR3 is TGCGCCAGCAGCCAAGGTCTCCAAGAGACCCAGTACTTC. Translation: CASSQGLQETQYF. The rearrangement links TRBV4-1 to TRBJ2-5; D call uncertain. Germline V gene sequence: CDR1 MGHRA, CDR2 YSYEKL. The CDR3 runs 13 residues. The V and J ends lost 1 base and 1 base respectively, with 4 bases between them.

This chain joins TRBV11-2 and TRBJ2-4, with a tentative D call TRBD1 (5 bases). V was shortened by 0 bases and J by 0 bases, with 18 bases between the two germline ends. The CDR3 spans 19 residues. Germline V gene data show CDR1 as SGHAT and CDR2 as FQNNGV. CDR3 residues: CASSLEGWVGPLAKNIQYF. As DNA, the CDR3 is TGTGCCAGCAGCTTAGAGGGGTGGGTGGGGCCTCTAGCCAAAAACATTCAGTACTTC.

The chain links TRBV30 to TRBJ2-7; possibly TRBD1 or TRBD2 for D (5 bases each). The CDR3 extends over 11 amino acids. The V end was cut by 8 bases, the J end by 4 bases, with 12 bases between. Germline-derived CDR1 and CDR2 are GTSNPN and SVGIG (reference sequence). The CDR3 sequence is CARGHSYEQYF. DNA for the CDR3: TGTGCCCGGGGCCACTCATACGAGCAGTACTTC.

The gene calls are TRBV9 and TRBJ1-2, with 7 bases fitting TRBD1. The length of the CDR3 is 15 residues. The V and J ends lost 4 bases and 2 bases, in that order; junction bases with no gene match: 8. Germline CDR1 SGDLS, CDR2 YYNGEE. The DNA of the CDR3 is TGTGCCAGCAGCAGTGGGACAGCGACCAACTATGGCTACACCTTC. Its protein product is CASSSGTATNYGYTF.

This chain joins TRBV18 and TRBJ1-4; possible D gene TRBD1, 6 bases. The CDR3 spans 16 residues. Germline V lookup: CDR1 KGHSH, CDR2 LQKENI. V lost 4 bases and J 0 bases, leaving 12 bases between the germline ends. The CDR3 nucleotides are TGTGCCAGCTCACAACTCCGGACAGCAACTAATGAAAAACTGTTTTTT. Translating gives CASSQLRTATNEKLFF.

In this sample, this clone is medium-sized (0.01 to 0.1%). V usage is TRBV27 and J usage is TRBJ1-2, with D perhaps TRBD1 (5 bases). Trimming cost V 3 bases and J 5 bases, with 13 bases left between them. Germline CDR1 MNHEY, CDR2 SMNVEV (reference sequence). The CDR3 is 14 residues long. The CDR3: CASSLEGKGYGYTF. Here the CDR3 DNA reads TGTGCCAGCAGTTTGGAGGGTAAGGGGTATGGCTACACCTTC.

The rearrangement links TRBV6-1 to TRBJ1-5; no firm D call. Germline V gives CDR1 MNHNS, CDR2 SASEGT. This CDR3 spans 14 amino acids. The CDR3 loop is CASKPVGGNQPQHF. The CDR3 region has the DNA TGTGCTTCAAAACCGGTAGGAGGCAATCAGCCCCAGCATTTT.

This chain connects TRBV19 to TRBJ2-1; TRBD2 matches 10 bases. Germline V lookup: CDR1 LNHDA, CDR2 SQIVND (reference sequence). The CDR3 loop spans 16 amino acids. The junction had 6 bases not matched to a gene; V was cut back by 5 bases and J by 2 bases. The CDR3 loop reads CASSPLSGRAYNEQFF. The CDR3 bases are TGTGCCAGTAGTCCTTTAAGCGGGAGGGCCTACAATGAGCAGTTCTTC.

In nucleotides, the CDR3 is TGTGCCAGCGGGTTGAACGAGCAGTACGTC. It codes for CASGLNEQYV. The J gene is TRBJ2-7, the V gene TRBV2; D not certain. Trimming removed 8 bases from V and 5 bases from J, with 7 bases in between. The CDR3 loop spans 10 amino acids. Per germline, CDR1 SNHLY and CDR2 FYNNEI.

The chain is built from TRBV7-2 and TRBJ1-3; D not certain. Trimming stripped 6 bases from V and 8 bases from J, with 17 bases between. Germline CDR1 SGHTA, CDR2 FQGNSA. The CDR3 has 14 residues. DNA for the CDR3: TGTGCCAGCAGTCGTAGAAGTAGGTCGGACACCATATATTTT. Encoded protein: CASSRRSRSDTIYF.

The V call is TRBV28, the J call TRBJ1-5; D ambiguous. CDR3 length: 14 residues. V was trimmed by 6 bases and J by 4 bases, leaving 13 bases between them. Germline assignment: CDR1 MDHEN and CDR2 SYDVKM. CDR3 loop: CASRPPPGNQPQHF. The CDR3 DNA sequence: TGTGCCAGCAGACCTCCTCCCGGGAATCAGCCCCAGCATTTT. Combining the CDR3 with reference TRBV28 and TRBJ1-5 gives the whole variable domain DVKVTQSSRYLVKRTGEKVFLECVQDMDHENMFWYRQDPGLGLRLIYFSYDVKMKEKGDIPEGYSVSREKKERFSLILESASTNQTSMYLCASRPPPGNQPQHFGDGTRLSIL.

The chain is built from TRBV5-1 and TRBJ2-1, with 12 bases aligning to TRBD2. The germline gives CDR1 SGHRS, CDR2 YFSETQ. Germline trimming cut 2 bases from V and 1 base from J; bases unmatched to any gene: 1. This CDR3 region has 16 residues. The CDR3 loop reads CASSFGLAGSYNEQFF. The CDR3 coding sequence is TGCGCCAGCAGCTTCGGACTAGCGGGGTCCTACAATGAGCAGTTCTTC.

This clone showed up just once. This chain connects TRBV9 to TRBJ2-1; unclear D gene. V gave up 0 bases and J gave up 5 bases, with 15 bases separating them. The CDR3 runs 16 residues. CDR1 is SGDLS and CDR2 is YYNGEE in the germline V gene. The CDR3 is CASSVVGSLTHNEQFF. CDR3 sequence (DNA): TGTGCCAGCAGCGTAGTTGGTAGCTTAACACACAATGAGCAGTTCTTC. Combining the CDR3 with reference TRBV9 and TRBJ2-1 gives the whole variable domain DSGVTQTPKHLITATGQRVTLRCSPRSGDLSVYWYQQSLDQGLQFLIQYYNGEERAKGNILERFSAQQFPDLHSELNLSSLELGDSALYFCASSVVGSLTHNEQFFGPGTRLTVL.

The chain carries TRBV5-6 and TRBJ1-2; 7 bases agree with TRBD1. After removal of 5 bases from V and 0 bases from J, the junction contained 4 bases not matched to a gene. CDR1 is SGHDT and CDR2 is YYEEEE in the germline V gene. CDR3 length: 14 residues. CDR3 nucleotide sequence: TGTGCCAGCAGTCTACAGGGGCCTAACTATGGCTACACCTTC. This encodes CASSLQGPNYGYTF. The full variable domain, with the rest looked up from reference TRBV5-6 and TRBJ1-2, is DAGVTQSPTHLIKTRGQQVTLRCSPKSGHDTVSWYQQALGQGPQFIFQYYEEEERQRGNFPDRFSGHQFPNYSSELNVNALLLGDSALYLCASSLQGPNYGYTFGSGTRLTVV.

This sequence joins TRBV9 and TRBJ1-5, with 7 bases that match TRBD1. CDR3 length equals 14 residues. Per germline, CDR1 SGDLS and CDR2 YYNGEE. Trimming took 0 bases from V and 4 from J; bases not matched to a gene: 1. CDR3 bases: TGTGCCAGCAGCGTAGCGGGACAGAATCAGCCCCAGCATTTT. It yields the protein CASSVAGQNQPQHF.

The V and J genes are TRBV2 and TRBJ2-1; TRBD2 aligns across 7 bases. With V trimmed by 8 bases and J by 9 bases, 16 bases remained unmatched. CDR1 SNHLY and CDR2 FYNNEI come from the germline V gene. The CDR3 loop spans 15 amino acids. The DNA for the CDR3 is TGTGCCAGCCACGGGCGGCGGGGGACCTCCGGTGAGCAGTTCTTC. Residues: CASHGRRGTSGEQFF. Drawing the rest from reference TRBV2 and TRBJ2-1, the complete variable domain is EPEVTQTPSHQVTQMGQEVILRCVPISNHLYFYWYRQILGQKVEFLVSFYNNEISEKSEIFDDQFSVERPDGSNFTLKIRSTKLEDSAMYFCASHGRRGTSGEQFFGPGTRLTVL.

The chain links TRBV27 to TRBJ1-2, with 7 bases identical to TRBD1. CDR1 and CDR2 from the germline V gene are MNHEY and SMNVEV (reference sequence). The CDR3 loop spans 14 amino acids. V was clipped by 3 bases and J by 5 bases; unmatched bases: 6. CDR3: CASSLEGAGYGYTF. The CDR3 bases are TGTGCCAGCAGTTTGGAGGGGGCGGGGTATGGCTACACCTTC.

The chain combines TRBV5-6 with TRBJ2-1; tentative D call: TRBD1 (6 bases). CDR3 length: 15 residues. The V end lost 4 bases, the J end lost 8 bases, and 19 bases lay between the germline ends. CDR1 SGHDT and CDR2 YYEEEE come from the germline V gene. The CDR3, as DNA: TGTGCCAGCAGCCCAATGAGCAACAGGGTACATGAGCAGTTCTTC. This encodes CASSPMSNRVHEQFF.

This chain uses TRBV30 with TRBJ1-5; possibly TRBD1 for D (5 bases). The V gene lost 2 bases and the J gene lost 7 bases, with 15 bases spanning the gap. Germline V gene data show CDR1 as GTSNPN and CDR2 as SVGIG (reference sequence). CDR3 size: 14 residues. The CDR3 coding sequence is TGTGCCTGGAGTTCCGGCTTCTCAGGGCAGCCCCAGCATTTT. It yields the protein CAWSSGFSGQPQHF.

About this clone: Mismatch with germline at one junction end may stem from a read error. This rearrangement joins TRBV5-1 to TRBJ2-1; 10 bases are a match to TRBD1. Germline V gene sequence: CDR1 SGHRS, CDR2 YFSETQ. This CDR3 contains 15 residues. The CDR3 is CGSSLLSGQGNEQFF. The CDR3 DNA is TGCGGCAGCAGCTTGTTGTCGGGACAGGGGAATGAGCAGTTCTTC.

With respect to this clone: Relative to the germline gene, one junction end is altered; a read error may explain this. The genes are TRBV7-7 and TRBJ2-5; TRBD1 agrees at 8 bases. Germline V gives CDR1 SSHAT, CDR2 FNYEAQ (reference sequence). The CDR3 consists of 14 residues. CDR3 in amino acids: CASSSRGRGETQYF. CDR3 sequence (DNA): TGTGCTAGCAGCAGCAGGGGGCGCGGAGAGACCCAGTACTTC.

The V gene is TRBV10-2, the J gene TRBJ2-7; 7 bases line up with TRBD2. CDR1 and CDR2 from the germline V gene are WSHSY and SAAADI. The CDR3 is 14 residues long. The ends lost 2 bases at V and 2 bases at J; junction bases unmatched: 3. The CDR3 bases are TGCGCCAGCAGTGAGCTAGCGGAGACCTACGAGCAGTACTTC. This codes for CASSELAETYEQYF.

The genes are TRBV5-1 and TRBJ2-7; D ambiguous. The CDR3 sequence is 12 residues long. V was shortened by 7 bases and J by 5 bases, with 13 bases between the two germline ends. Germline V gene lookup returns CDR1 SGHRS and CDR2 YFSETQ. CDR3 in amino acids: CASGESPHEQYF. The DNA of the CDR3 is TGCGCCAGCGGAGAATCCCCCCACGAGCAGTACTTC.

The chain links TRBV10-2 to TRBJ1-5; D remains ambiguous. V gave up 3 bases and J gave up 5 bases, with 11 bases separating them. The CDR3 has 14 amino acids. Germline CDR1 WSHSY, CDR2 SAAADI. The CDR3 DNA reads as TGCGCCAGCAGTGATAGGCAGGAGTATCAGCCCCAGCATTTT. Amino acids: CASSDRQEYQPQHF.

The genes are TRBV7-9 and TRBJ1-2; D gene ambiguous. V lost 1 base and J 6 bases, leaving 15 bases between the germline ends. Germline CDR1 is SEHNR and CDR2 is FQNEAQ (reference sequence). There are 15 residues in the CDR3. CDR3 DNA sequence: TGTGCCAGCAGCTTAGAATACGAATCGGATGATGGCTACACCTTC. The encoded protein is CASSLEYESDDGYTF. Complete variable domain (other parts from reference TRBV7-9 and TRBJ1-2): DTGVSQNPRHKITKRGQNVTFRCDPISEHNRLYWYRQTLGQGPEFLTYFQNEAQLEKSRLLSDRFSAERPKGSFSTLEIQRTEQGDSAMYLCASSLEYESDDGYTFGSGTRLTVV.

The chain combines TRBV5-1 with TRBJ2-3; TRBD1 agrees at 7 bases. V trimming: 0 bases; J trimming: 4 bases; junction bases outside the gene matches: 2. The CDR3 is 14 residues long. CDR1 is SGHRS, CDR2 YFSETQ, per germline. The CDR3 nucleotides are TGCGCCAGCAGCTTGGCCCAGGGGGCAGATACGCAGTATTTT. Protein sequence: CASSLAQGADTQYF.

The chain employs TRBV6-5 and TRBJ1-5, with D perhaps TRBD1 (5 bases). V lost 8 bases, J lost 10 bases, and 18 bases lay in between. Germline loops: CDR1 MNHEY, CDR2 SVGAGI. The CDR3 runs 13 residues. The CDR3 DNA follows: TGTGCCAGCGGGGCAGGGTGGTCTAGTCCCCAGCATTTT. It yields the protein CASGAGWSSPQHF.

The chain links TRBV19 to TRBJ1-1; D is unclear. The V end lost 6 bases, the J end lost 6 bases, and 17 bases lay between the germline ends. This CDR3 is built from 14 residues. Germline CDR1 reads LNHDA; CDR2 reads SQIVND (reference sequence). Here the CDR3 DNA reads TGTGCCAGTAGGAGACGGAGGGTGGAAGCTGAAGCTTTCTTT. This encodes CASRRRRVEAEAFF.

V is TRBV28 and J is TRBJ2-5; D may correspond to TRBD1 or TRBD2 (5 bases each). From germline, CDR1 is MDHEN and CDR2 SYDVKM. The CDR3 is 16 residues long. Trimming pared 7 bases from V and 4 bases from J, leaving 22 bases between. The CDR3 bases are TGTGCCAGCAACCCCCGCCGGGACCCTTGGCGAGAGACCCAGTACTTC. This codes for CASNPRRDPWRETQYF.